This T cell receptor (beta chain) was documented in a study of metastatic and nonmetastatic thyroid tumors. About the research overall: Patients with malignant and benign thyroid disease provided blood and tumor or nodule tissue, whose repertoires were compared.

This clone has a handful of counts. The CDR3 is made up of 12 amino acids. V dropped 1 base and J dropped 10; count of bases not matched to a gene: 1. Germline assignment: CDR1 SEHNR and CDR2 FQNEAQ (reference sequence). TCRdb re-called clones via MiXCR from the PCR reads. The sample has some 16,000 clones; around 24% are singletons. Each patient went into thyroid surgery without having received any treatment. This sequence was found in a male donor with papillary thyroid cancer or a benign thyroid nodule (not recorded which). Some clones in this sample may be carry-over from other donors' samples. The sequenced sample was tumor tissue. The chain employs TRBV7-9 and TRBJ2-1; 7 nucleotides match TRBD1. The CDR3 here is CASSLGDREQFF. CDR3 DNA sequence: TGTGCCAGCAGCTTAGGGGACAGAGAGCAGTTCTTC. Together with reference TRBV7-9 and TRBJ2-1, the CDR3 gives the full variable domain: DTGVSQNPRHKITKRGQNVTFRCDPISEHNRLYWYRQTLGQGPEFLTYFQNEAQLEKSRLLSDRFSAERPKGSFSTLEIQRTEQGDSAMYLCASSLGDREQFFGPGTRLTVL.